This T cell receptor (beta chain) derives from a study of neurological immune-mediated disorders. This clonotype was seen ten or more times. The time point is: longitudinal time-point 2. The CDR3 is made up of 13 amino acids. From germline, CDR1 is DFQATT and CDR2 SNEGSKA (reference sequence). Trimming took off 5 bases at V and 5 bases at J, with 12 bases between the two ends. The cDNA was generated by 5'RACE with 10-nucleotide random UMIs. TCRdb independently ran MiXCR on the 5' RACE reads; one entry per CDR3 protein. Of more than 55,000 distinct CDR3 sequences in the sample, more than 7.5% were seen once.

This chain joins TRBV20-1 and TRBJ2-2; D not resolved. The receptor was isolated from a man under 40 in good health. The sequencing sample was made of PBMCs. The CDR3 is CSAYHLGTGELFF. The CDR3 DNA reads as TGCAGTGCTTATCACCTGGGTACCGGGGAGCTGTTTTTT.